Following are 3 T cell receptor beta chains from one sample sequenced in a study of Ad26.COV2.S vaccination and SARS-CoV-2 variants. As to treatment: some 20 received Ad26.COV2.S at low or high dose, single or two shots; several received placebo; per-sample allocation not given. Sampling occurred on day 63 after the first vaccine or placebo injection. The protocol was immunoSEQ multiplex PCR, while the TCRdb copy is restricted to in-frame clones and leaves out a portion. There are around 400,000 clones in the sample; 83% occur only once, and around 7% lies in the top ten. Specimen: peripheral blood, collected in a trial of Ad26.COV2.S vaccine versus placebo. Every receptor here comes from a person aged 18-60 years who received the Ad26.COV2.S COVID-19 vaccine or a placebo.

The V call is TRBV7-9, the J call TRBJ1-1, with D possibly being TRBD1 (5 bases). The CDR3 covers 13 residues. V was trimmed by 4 bases and J by 5 bases, leaving 11 bases between them. The V gene's germline CDR1 is SEHNR and CDR2 FQNEAQ (reference sequence). Here the CDR3 reads CASSSPGITEAFF. The CDR3 DNA is TGTGCCAGCAGCTCCCCAGGGATTACTGAAGCTTTCTTT.

The CDR3: CASSLSRGYGYTF. The CDR3 bases are TGTGCCAGCAGTTTAAGCCGGGGCTATGGCTACACCTTC. V is TRBV28 and J is TRBJ1-2; no clear D. Germline lookup yields CDR1 MDHEN and CDR2 SYDVKM. V gave up 2 bases and J gave up 4 bases, with 8 bases separating them. The CDR3 contains 13 residues.

The V and J genes are TRBV19 and TRBJ2-3, with D possibly TRBD2 on 6 matching bases. The CDR3 totals 12 residues. The germline gives CDR1 LNHDA, CDR2 SQIVND (reference sequence). V was cut by 5 bases and J by 4 bases, with 7 bases left in between. The CDR3 reads CASSGEADTQYF. The CDR3 DNA reads as TGTGCCAGTAGTGGGGAGGCAGATACGCAGTATTTT.